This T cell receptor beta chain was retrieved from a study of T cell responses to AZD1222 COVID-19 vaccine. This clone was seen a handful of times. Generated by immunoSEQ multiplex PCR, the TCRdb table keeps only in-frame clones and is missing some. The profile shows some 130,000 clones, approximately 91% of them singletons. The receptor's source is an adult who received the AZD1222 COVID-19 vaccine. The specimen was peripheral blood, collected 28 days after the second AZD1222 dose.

Here the CDR3 DNA reads TGTGCCAGTAGTATTCTTGGTGGAGACGTCTATGGCTACACCTTC. Amino acid sequence: CASSILGGDVYGYTF. The rearrangement uses TRBV19 and TRBJ1-2, with D hard to call. Trimming took off 3 bases at V and 4 bases at J, with 15 bases between the two ends. CDR3 length: 15 amino acids. CDR1 and CDR2 (germline): LNHDA, SQIVND (reference sequence).